The source of this T cell receptor (beta chain) is a study of fetal regulatory T cell absence and autoimmunity. Regarding the study as a whole: Cord blood and pancreas showed broadly similar TRB gene family usage. Pancreas TCRs were oligoclonally enriched versus cord blood, some clones over 100-fold.

As regards this clone: Its specificity is unknown.

V shed 0 bases and J shed 1 base, with 11 bases lying between them. CDR1 and CDR2 from the germline V gene are SGDLS and YYNGEE. This CDR3 comprises 15 residues. Only in-frame clones appear in the TCRdb table, and some are missing; sequencing was by immunoSEQ multiplex PCR. The top ten clones hold 1.5% to 2.5% of a sample with about 95,000 clones, approximately 79% of them seen once. The chain is built from TRBV9 and TRBJ2-7, with D perhaps given as TRBD1 or TRBD2 (6 bases each). The clonotype was recovered from a male donor with IPEX syndrome. The sample consisted of pancreas tissue. The CDR3 coding sequence is TGTGCCAGCAGCGTAGGTCCGGGGGCTTCCTACGAGCAGTACTTC. As protein: CASSVGPGASYEQYF.